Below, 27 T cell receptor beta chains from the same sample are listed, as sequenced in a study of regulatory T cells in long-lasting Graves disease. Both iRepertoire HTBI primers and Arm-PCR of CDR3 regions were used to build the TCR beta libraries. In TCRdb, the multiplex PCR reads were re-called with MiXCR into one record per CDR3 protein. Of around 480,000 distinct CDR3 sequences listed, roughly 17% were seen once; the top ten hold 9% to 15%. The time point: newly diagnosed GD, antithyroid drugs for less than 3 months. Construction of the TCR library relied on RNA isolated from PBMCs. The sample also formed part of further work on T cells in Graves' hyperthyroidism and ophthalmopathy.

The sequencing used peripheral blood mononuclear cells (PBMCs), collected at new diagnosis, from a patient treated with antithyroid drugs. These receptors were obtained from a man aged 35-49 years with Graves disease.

CDR3 coding DNA: TGTGCCAGCAGAATGGAAGGGGGCACAGATACGCAGTATTTT. Amino acids: CASRMEGGTDTQYF. The chain couples TRBV25-1 to TRBJ2-3; D possibly corresponds to TRBD1 (5 bases). Germline V CDR1 and CDR2: MGHDK, SYGVNS. The V end was cut by 6 bases, the J end by 1 base, with 11 bases between. CDR3 length: 14 amino acids.

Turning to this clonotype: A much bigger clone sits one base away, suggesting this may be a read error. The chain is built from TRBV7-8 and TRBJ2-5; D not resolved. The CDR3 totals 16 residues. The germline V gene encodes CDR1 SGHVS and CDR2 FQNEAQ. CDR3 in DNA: TGTGCCAGCAGCCCGGACGATATGGGATTTCAGGAGACCCTGTACTTC. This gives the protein CASSPDDMGFQETLYF.

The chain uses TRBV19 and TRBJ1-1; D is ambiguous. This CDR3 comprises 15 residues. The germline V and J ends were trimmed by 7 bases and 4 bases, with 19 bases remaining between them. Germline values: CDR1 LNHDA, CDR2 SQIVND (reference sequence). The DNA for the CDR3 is TGTGCCAGTACGATGGAGCCCATGGGGAGCACTGAAGCTTTCTTT. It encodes CASTMEPMGSTEAFF.

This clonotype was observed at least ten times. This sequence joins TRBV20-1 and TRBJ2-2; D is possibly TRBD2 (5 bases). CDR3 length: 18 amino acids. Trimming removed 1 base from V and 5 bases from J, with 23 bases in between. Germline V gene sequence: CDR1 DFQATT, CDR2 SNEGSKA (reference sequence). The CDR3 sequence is CSARAQVHGGRRTGELFF. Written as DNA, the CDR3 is TGCAGTGCTAGAGCGCAGGTTCATGGCGGGCGGAGAACCGGGGAGCTGTTTTTT.

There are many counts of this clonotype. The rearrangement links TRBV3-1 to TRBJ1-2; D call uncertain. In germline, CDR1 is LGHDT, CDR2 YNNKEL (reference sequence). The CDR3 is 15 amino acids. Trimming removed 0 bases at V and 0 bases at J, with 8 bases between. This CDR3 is CASSQDSQTNYGYTF. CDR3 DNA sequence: TGTGCCAGCAGCCAAGATAGCCAGACTAACTATGGCTACACCTTC.

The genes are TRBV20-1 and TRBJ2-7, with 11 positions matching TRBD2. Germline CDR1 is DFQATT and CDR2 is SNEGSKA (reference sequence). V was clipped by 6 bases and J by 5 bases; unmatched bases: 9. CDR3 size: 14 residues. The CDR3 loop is CSATSPSGGNEQYF. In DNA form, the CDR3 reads TGCAGTGCCACCTCCCCTAGCGGGGGGAACGAGCAGTACTTC.

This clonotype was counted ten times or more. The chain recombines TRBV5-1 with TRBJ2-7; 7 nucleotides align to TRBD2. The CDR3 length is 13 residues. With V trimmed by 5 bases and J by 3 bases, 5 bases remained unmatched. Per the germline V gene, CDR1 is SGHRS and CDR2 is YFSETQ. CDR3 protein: CASSPGLLYEQYF. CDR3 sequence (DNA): TGCGCCAGCAGTCCGGGACTACTCTACGAGCAGTACTTC.

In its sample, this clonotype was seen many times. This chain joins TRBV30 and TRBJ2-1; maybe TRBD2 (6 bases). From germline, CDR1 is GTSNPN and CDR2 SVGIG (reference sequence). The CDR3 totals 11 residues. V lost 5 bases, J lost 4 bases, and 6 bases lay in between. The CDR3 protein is CAWGGYNEQFF. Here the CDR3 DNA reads TGTGCCTGGGGGGGGTACAATGAGCAGTTCTTC.

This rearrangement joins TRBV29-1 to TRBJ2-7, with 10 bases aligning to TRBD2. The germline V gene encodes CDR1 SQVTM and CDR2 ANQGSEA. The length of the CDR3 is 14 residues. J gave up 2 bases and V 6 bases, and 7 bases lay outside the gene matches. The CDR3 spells CSVKGLAPTYEQYF. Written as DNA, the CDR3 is TGCAGCGTCAAGGGACTAGCGCCTACCTACGAGCAGTACTTC.

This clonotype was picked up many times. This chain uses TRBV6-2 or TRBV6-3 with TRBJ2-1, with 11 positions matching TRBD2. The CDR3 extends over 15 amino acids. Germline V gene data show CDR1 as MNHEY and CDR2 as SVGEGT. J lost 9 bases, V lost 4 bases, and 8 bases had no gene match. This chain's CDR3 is CASSFSGRGGGEQFF. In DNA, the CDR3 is TGTGCCAGCAGTTTTAGCGGGAGGGGGGGAGGTGAGCAGTTCTTC.

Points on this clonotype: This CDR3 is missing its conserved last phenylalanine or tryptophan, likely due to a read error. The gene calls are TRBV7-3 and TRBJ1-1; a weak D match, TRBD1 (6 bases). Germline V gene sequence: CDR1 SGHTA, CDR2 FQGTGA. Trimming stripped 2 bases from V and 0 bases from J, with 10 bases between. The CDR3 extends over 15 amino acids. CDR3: CASSLQGPLNTEAFL. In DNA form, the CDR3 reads TGTGCCAGCAGCTTACAGGGGCCCTTGAACACTGAAGCTTTCCTT.

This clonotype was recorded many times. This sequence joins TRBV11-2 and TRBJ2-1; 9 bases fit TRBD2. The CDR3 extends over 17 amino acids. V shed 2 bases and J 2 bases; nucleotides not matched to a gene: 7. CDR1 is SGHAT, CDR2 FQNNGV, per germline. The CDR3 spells CASSLRAAGGPYNEQFF. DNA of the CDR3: TGTGCCAGCAGCTTAAGGGCGGCGGGAGGGCCCTACAATGAGCAGTTCTTC.

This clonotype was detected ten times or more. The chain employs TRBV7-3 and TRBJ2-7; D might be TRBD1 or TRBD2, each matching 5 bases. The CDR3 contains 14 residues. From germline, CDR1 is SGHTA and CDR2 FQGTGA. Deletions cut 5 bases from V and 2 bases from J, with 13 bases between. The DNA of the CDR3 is TGTGCCAGCAGCCCCCGGGACGGCCCCTACGAGCAGTACTTC. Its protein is CASSPRDGPYEQYF.

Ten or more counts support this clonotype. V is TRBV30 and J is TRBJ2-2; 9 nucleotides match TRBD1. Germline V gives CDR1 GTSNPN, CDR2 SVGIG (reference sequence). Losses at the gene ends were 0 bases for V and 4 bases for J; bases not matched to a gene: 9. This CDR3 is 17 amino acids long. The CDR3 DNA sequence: TGTGCCTGGAGTGTAGGGTTTGGGGGACAGGGCACCGGGGAGCTGTTTTTT. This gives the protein CAWSVGFGGQGTGELFF.

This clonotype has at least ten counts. The CDR3 here is CSARGGASGSGYEQYF. CDR3 sequence (DNA): TGCAGTGCTAGAGGGGGGGCTAGCGGGAGTGGCTACGAGCAGTACTTC. The J gene is TRBJ2-7, the V gene TRBV20-1, with 10 bases matching TRBD2. V lost 1 base, J lost 3 bases, and 9 bases stayed unmatched. CDR1 DFQATT and CDR2 SNEGSKA come from the germline V gene (reference sequence). The CDR3 totals 16 residues.

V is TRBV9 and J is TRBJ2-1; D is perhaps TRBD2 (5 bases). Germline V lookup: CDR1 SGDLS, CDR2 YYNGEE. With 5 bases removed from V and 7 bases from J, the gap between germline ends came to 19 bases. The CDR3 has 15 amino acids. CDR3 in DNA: TGTGCCAGCAGACCCGAGGGAGCCACTTGGAATGAGCAGTTCTTC. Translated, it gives CASRPEGATWNEQFF.

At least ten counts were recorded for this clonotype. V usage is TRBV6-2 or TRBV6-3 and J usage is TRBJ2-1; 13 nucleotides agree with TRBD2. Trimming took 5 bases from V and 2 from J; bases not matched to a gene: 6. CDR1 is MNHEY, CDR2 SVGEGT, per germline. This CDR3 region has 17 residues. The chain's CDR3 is CASSDITSGRAYNEQFF. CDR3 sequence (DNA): TGTGCCAGCAGTGACATTACTAGCGGGAGGGCCTACAATGAGCAGTTCTTC.

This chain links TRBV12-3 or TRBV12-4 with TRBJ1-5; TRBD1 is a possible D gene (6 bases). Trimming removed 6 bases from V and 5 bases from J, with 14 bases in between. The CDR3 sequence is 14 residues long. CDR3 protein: CASSSRDKDQPQHF. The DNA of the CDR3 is TGTGCCAGCAGCAGTCGGGACAAAGATCAGCCCCAGCATTTT.

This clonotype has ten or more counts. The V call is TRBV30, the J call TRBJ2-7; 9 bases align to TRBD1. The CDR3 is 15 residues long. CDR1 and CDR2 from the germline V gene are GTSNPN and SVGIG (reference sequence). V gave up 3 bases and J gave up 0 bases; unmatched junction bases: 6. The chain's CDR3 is CAWRGGGQGSYEQYF. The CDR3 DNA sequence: TGTGCCTGGAGAGGGGGGGGACAGGGCTCCTACGAGCAGTACTTC.

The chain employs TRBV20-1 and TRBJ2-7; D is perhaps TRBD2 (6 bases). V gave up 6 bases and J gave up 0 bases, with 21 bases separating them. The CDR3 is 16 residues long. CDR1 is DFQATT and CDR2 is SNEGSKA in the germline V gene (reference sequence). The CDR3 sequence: CSAPTVAAGFSYEQYF. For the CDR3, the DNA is TGCAGTGCCCCGACCGTCGCCGCGGGATTCTCCTACGAGCAGTACTTC.

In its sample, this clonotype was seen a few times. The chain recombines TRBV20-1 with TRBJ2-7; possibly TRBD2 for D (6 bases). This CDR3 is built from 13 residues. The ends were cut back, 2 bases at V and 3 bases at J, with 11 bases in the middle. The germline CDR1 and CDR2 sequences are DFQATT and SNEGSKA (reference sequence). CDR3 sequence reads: CSARRESGYEQYF. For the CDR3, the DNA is TGCAGTGCTAGACGGGAGTCCGGCTACGAGCAGTACTTC.

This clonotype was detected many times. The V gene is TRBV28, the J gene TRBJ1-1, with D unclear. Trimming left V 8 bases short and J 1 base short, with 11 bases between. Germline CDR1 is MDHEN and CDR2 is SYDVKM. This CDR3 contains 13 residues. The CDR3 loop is CASGARENTEAFF. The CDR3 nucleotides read TGTGCCAGCGGTGCTAGGGAGAACACTGAAGCTTTCTTT. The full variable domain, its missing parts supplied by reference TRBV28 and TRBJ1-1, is DVKVTQSSRYLVKRTGEKVFLECVQDMDHENMFWYRQDPGLGLRLIYFSYDVKMKEKGDIPEGYSVSREKKERFSLILESASTNQTSMYLCASGARENTEAFFGQGTRLTVV.

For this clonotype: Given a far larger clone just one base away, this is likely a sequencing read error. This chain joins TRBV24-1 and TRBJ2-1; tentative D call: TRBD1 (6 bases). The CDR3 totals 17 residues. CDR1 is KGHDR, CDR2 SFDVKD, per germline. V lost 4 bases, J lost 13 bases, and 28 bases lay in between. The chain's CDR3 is CATSDKSPGQKSETQFF. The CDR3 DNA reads TGTGCCACCAGTGACAAGTCCCCGGGACAAAAGTCGGAGACCCAGTTCTTC.

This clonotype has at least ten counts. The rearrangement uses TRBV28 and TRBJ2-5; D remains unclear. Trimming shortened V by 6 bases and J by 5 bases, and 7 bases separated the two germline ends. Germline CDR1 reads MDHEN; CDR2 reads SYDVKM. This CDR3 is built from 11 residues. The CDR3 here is CASRSTETQYF. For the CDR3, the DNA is TGTGCCAGCAGATCCACGGAGACCCAGTACTTC. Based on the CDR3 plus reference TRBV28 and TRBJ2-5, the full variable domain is DVKVTQSSRYLVKRTGEKVFLECVQDMDHENMFWYRQDPGLGLRLIYFSYDVKMKEKGDIPEGYSVSREKKERFSLILESASTNQTSMYLCASRSTETQYFGPGTRLLVL.

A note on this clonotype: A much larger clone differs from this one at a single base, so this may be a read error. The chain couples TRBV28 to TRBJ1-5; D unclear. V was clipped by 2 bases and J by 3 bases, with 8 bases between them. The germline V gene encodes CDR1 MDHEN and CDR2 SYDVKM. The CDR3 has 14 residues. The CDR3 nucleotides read TGTGCCAGCAGTTTACGGGCCCCCAATCAGCCCCAGCATTTT. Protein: CASSLRAPNQPQHF. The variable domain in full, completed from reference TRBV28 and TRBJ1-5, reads DVKVTQSSRYLVKRTGEKVFLECVQDMDHENMFWYRQDPGLGLRLIYFSYDVKMKEKGDIPEGYSVSREKKERFSLILESASTNQTSMYLCASSLRAPNQPQHFGDGTRLSIL.

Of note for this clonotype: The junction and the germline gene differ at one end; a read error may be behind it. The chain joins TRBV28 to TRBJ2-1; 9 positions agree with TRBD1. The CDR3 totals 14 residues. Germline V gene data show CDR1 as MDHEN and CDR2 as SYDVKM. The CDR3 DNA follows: TGTGTCAGCAGGGTAAGGGACAGGGACGGTGAGCAGTTCTTC. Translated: CVSRVRDRDGEQFF.

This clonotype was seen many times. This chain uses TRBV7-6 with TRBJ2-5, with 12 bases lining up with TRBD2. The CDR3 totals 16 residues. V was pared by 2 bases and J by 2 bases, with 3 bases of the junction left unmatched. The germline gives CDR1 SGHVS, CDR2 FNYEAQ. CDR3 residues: CASSLKTSGGQETQYF. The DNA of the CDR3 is TGTGCCAGCAGCTTAAAGACTAGCGGGGGACAAGAGACCCAGTACTTC.